This T cell receptor (beta chain) was sequenced in a study of blood T cell repertoires in COVID-19. Study in general: The samples span acute and convalescent COVID-19 from the United States, Italy and Spain. Sources were T cells, B-cell-depleted T cells, or PBMCs; the material itself was cDNA or gDNA.

Original analysis: Amplification with reference gene primers provided the estimates of nucleated cell counts. The protocol was immunoSEQ multiplex PCR, while the TCRdb copy is restricted to in-frame clones and leaves out a portion. V and J calls and clone size are as listed in that table; D and trimming were resolved from the DNA. The data show a few hundred thousand clones, around 90% seen once. Patients in Seattle were enrolled during active infection, then followed longitudinally. Germline V gives CDR1 SEHNR, CDR2 FQNEAQ (reference sequence). This CDR3 has 17 amino acids. V shed 1 base and J 1 base; nucleotides not matched to a gene: 10.

The source is a woman aged 60-75 years with COVID-19, enrolled during active disease. Specimen: peripheral blood. The rearrangement links TRBV7-9 to TRBJ2-7; 7 bases agree with TRBD1. This chain's CDR3 is CASSLGRMTGPSYEQYF. The CDR3 DNA sequence: TGTGCCAGCAGCTTAGGGCGTATGACAGGGCCTTCCTACGAGCAGTACTTC.